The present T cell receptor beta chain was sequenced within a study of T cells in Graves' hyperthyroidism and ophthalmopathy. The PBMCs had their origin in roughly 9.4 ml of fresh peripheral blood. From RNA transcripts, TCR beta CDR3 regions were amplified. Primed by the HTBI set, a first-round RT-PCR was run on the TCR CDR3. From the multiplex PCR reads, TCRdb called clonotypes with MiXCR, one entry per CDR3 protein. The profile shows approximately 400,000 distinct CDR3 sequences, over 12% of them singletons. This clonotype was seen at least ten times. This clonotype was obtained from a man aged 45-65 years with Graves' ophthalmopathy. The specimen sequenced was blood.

CDR3 loop: CSASYEGHRPTPGPSGGYEQYF. The CDR3, as DNA: TGCAGTGCCAGCTATGAGGGACACAGACCGACCCCGGGACCTAGCGGGGGATACGAGCAGTACTTC. This sequence joins TRBV20-1 and TRBJ2-7, with 10 bases matching TRBD2. The length of the CDR3 is 22 residues. Looked up from germline, CDR1 is DFQATT and CDR2 is SNEGSKA (reference sequence). V lost 6 bases, J lost 4 bases, and 33 bases stayed unmatched.